Listed below are T cell receptor beta chains from one sample, sequenced in a study of blood T cells in healthy people across ages. MiXCR, applied by TCRdb to the 5' RACE reads, yields one record per CDR3 protein. The sample has hundreds of thousands of distinct CDR3 sequences; around 43% are singletons. The sequencing input was blood. Source of these receptors: a man aged 60 to 75 in good health. Each CDR3 is given with its conserved first and last residue. The D gene is left open where the match is weak. Clone size is given for some rows only: seen once, a few or many times, or a class if the clone is expanded.

size: -
J: TRBJ1-2
V: TRBV27
D: TRBD1
CDR3: CASRPTGVGGYTF

size: -
J: TRBJ1-2
V: TRBV5-6
D: -
CDR3: CASSFVSSMEGYTF

size: -
J: TRBJ2-1
V: TRBV7-9
D: -
CDR3: CASSLEVGAKNEQFF

size: few
J: TRBJ2-1
V: TRBV4-3
D: -
CDR3: CASSQDGRGATPHEQFF

size: -
J: TRBJ2-7
V: TRBV30
D: TRBD1
CDR3: CAWSVQTGYEQYF

size: -
J: TRBJ2-5
V: TRBV9
D: -
CDR3: CASSVDEGRRQETQYF

size: -
J: TRBJ2-1
V: TRBV28
D: -
CDR3: CASREAPSSYNEQFF

size: -
J: TRBJ2-3
V: TRBV4-3
D: TRBD2
CDR3: CASSQDSRAGPEETQYF

size: few
J: TRBJ2-1
V: TRBV7-9
D: -
CDR3: CASTISGAYNEQFF

size: few
J: TRBJ1-4
V: TRBV7-2
D: -
CDR3: CASSLGLREKLFF

size: -
J: TRBJ2-3
V: TRBV7-8
D: -
CDR3: CASSPRGGIIADTQYF

size: -
J: -
V: TRBV5-5
D: -
CDR3: CASSSQLYNEQFF

size: few
J: TRBJ2-3
V: TRBV4-3
D: -
CDR3: CASSHLQGTDTQYF

size: few
J: TRBJ1-2
V: TRBV7-2
D: TRBD1
CDR3: CASSQHDRGSRYTF

size: -
J: -
V: TRBV13
D: -
CDR3: CASNLGLGPTPEQYF

size: -
J: TRBJ1-6
V: TRBV27
D: -
CDR3: CATRRSGPGSPLHF

size: -
J: -
V: TRBV5-4
D: TRBD1
CDR3: CASSWAAGGVCEQYF

size: -
J: TRBJ2-1
V: TRBV5-1
D: TRBD2
CDR3: CASSTSGTSGGYNERFF

size: once
J: TRBJ1-1
V: TRBV6-5
D: -
CDR3: CASSIGGSNEAFF

size: many
J: TRBJ2-5
V: TRBV29-1
D: TRBD2
CDR3: CSVDRAGGQETQYF